These 2 T cell receptor beta chains were all obtained from the same sample, sequenced in a study of Tregs in tolerant kidney transplant recipients. Assay used: immunoSEQ multiplex PCR; TCRdb lists only in-frame clones, some missing. The sample consists of about 120,000 clones, almost 95% of them appearing once. The sequenced sample was CD4+ T cells from blood. The receptor set was obtained from a human donor in good health.

V is TRBV19 and J is TRBJ2-5; 7 nucleotides line up with TRBD1. The CDR3 has 15 residues. With 6 bases clipped from V and 4 bases from J, the junction kept 11 bases outside the gene matches. Germline V gene data show CDR1 as LNHDA and CDR2 as SQIVND (reference sequence). CDR3 in amino acids: CASRPGQWMGETQYF. The DNA for the CDR3 is TGTGCCAGTAGACCGGGACAGTGGATGGGAGAGACCCAGTACTTC.

CDR3 in amino acids: CASSLGGTGVQPQHF. The CDR3 coding sequence is TGTGCCAGCAGCTTAGGAGGGACAGGGGTCCAGCCCCAGCATTTT. The chain uses TRBV7-9 and TRBJ1-5, with 10 bases identical to TRBD1. J lost 7 bases, V lost 1 base, and 4 bases had no gene match. This CDR3 has 15 amino acids. Germline CDR1 reads SEHNR; CDR2 reads FQNEAQ (reference sequence).